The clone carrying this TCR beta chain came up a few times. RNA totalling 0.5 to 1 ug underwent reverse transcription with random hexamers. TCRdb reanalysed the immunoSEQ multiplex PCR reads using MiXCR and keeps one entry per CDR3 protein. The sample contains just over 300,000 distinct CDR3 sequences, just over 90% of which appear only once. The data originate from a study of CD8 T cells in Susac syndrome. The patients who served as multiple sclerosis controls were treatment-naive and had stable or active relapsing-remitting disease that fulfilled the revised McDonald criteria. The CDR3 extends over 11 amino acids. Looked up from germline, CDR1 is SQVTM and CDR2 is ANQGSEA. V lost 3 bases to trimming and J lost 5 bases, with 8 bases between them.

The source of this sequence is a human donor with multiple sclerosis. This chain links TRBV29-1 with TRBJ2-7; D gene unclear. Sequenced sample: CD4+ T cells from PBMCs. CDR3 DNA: TGCAGCGTTGAGGCGAGCCACGAGCAGTACTTC. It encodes CSVEASHEQYF.